This T cell receptor (beta chain) was recovered during a study of T cell repertoires in cytomegalovirus infection. Study details: Evidence of both CMV infection and a matching HLA type came from public TCR beta signatures.

Findings and caveats of the study: The response measured ex vivo was dominated by TCR beta clonotypes (HLA-C-restricted and CMV-specific). Frequencies of public TCR beta families were cumulated, and this identified carriers of CMV plus the relevant HLA.

Each CDR3 protein gets one entry after TCRdb re-called the reads with MiXCR. The sample yields 68,000 or so distinct CDR3 sequences, approximately 22% seen once. This CDR3 spans 15 amino acids. V gave up 5 bases and J gave up 3 bases, with 16 bases separating them. Germline CDR1 is MNHEY and CDR2 is SVGEGT. Concerning this clonotype itself: Its antigen is unidentified.

The chain is built from TRBV6-2 or TRBV6-3 and TRBJ2-5; the D gene is possibly TRBD2 (5 bases). The clonotype originates from a human donor in good health (CMV status not recorded). Some clones in this sample may be carry-over from other donors' samples. Sequencing was performed on PBMCs, sequenced either directly or after in vitro stimulation (not recorded which). The CDR3 coding sequence is TGTGCCAGCAGTAAAGCGGTACTTCGAGAAGAGACCCAGTACTTC. Its protein is CASSKAVLREETQYF.